This is a list of T cell receptor beta chains from one sample in a study of cytomegalovirus exposure and HLA in healthy donors. The repertoire was sequenced with immunoSEQ multiplex PCR; TCRdb's copy has only in-frame clones and lacks some. The sample holds more than 150,000 clones, approximately 85% seen once. The sequenced sample was PBMCs. These receptors originate from a girl aged 10 to 17 in good health and CMV-seropositive. The CDR3 runs from the conserved cysteine through the conserved F or W. Fields, in order: D gene, V gene, J gene, clone size, CDR3 DNA, CDR3 protein. A D gene is named only where the DNA matches it firmly. Expanded clones get a size class; other rows say once, few or many, or leave the size out.

.	TRBV5-6	TRBJ1-1	few	TGTGCCAGCAGCTTGGACCTGACAGTGCCCGAAGCTTTCTTT	CASSLDLTVPEAFF
TRBD1	TRBV30	TRBJ1-2	few	TGTGCCTGGACAAAGACAGGGAACTATGGCTACACCTTC	CAWTKTGNYGYTF
TRBD1	TRBV2	TRBJ2-1	.	TGTGCCAGCAGTGGACAGGGAACCTACAATGAGCAGTTCTTC	CASSGQGTYNEQFF
.	TRBV6-1	TRBJ1-3	.	TGTGCCAGCAGTGAACCTCTCGGGTACGGAAACACCATATATTTT	CASSEPLGYGNTIYF
TRBD2	TRBV5-6	TRBJ2-7	.	TGTGCCAGCAGCAAAAGCGGGAAGTCCTACGAGCAGTACTTC	CASSKSGKSYEQYF
TRBD2	TRBV6-6	TRBJ2-1	.	TGTGCCAGCAGTTACTCGACTAGCGGAGAGCAGTTCTTC	CASSYSTSGEQFF
TRBD1	TRBV6-1	TRBJ1-4	.	TGTGCCAGCAGCAGGGGGCACACTAATGAAAAACTGTTTTTT	CASSRGHTNEKLFF
.	TRBV6-5	TRBJ2-3	.	TGTGCCAGCAGTTACTCGGGGCAGGCAGATACGCAGTATTTT	CASSYSGQADTQYF
.	TRBV5-1	TRBJ2-7	.	TGCGCCAGCAGCTTGGACAGGAAAACCCCCTACGAGCAGTACTTC	CASSLDRKTPYEQYF
TRBD1	TRBV19	TRBJ2-7	.	TGTGCCAGTAGTTCCGGGACAGGGGGCATATTGTACGAGCAGTACTTC	CASSSGTGGILYEQYF
.	TRBV21-1	TRBJ2-7	.	TGTGCCAGCAGCAGAGTCGGGACTAGCGGCTACGAGCAGTACTTC	CASSRVGTSGYEQYF
.	TRBV4-2	TRBJ2-7	.	TGTGCCAGCAGCCCCCCTGGGTCAGCGCCCCACGAGCAGTACTTC	CASSPPGSAPHEQYF
.	TRBV6-6	TRBJ1-5	.	TGTGCCAGCAGATCGGACAGTTACAATCAGCCCCAGCATTTT	CASRSDSYNQPQHF
TRBD2	TRBV11-3	TRBJ2-1	.	TGTGCCAGCAGCTACCCTCCTACTAGCGGGGGGGGGAGCTCCTACAATGAGCAGTTCTTC	CASSYPPTSGGGSSYNEQFF
.	TRBV28	TRBJ1-2	.	TGTGCCAGCAACGGGGTAAAGTATGGCTACACCTTC	CASNGVKYGYTF
.	TRBV6-6	TRBJ2-7	.	TGTGCCAGCAGTTACCCTGAGCCCCTCTACGAGCAGTACTTC	CASSYPEPLYEQYF
TRBD2	TRBV9	TRBJ2-1	.	TGTGCCAGCAGCGAACCAGCGGGGGGAAAATACAATGAGCAGTTCTTC	CASSEPAGGKYNEQFF
TRBD2	TRBV11-3	TRBJ2-1	.	TGTGCCAGCAGCTTACCGAGCGGGGGCCTCAGCTCCTACAATGAGCAGTTCTTC	CASSLPSGGLSSYNEQFF
.	TRBV5-4	TRBJ1-1	few	TGTGCCAGCAGCCCAGGTGGGGCTGGGAACACTGAAGCTTTCTTT	CASSPGGAGNTEAFF
.	TRBV6-1	TRBJ1-5	.	TGTGCCAGCAGTGAATTGAGTCAGCCCCAGCATTTT	CASSELSQPQHF
TRBD2	TRBV7-2	TRBJ2-5	.	TGTGCCAGCAGCTTAGGGTGGGCTAGCGGAGGAGAGACCCAGTACTTC	CASSLGWASGGETQYF
.	TRBV2	TRBJ2-3	.	TGTGCCAGCAGTGTGGCGGGGGCCACAGATACGCAGTATTTT	CASSVAGATDTQYF
.	TRBV19	TRBJ1-2	.	TGTGCCAGTACCCCCCGGATAGTATGGGCGCAGGACTATGGCTACACCTTC	CASTPRIVWAQDYGYTF
.	TRBV6-5	TRBJ2-3	.	TGTGCCAGCAGTTACTCGACAGCCGGAGATACGCAGTATTTT	CASSYSTAGDTQYF
TRBD1	TRBV5-6	TRBJ2-4	few	TGTGCCAGCAGCCCCCGACAGGGGGCGATGGACATTCAGTACTTC	CASSPRQGAMDIQYF
.	TRBV2	TRBJ2-7	.	TGTGCCAGCAGAGAAGGTCGGTTCGAGCAGTACTTC	CASREGRFEQYF
.	TRBV7-9	TRBJ2-3	.	TGTGCCAGCACCCCCCGCGGGGAGAGCACAGATACGCAGTATTTT	CASTPRGESTDTQYF
TRBD1	TRBV7-2	TRBJ1-1	.	TGTGCCAGCAGTAATCAAGGACAGGCTCAAGCTTTCTTT	CASSNQGQAQAFF
TRBD2	TRBV27	TRBJ2-7	.	TGTGCCAGCAGTTCACTAGCGGAGATATACGAGCAGTACTTC	CASSSLAEIYEQYF
.	TRBV11-3	TRBJ1-1	.	TGTGCCAGCAGCTCCCCCGACAGGACGACTGAAGCTTTCTTT	CASSSPDRTTEAFF
.	TRBV18	TRBJ1-2	.	TGTGCCAGCTCACCAGGGGGCTTCTATGGCTACACCTTC	CASSPGGFYGYTF
TRBD1	TRBV28	TRBJ1-4	.	TGTGCCAGCAGACCGGGACAGGGGAAACTGTTTTTT	CASRPGQGKLFF
.	TRBV6-5	TRBJ2-1	.	TGTGCCAGCAGTTACGGGGGGTCCGGGACGGAGCAGTTCTTC	CASSYGGSGTEQFF
.	TRBV10-3	TRBJ2-2	.	TGTGCCATCAGTGAGTACGAGCTGGGGGAGCTGTTTTTT	CAISEYELGELFF
.	TRBV25-1	TRBJ1-2	.	TGTGCCAGCAGGCGGGGGGACTATGGCTACACCTTC	CASRRGDYGYTF
TRBD2	TRBV4-1	TRBJ2-3	.	TGCGCCAGCAGCCAAGATTTCGCTAGCGGGGGGGCCGTAGATACGCAGTATTTT	CASSQDFASGGAVDTQYF
.	TRBV6-5	TRBJ1-2	.	TGTGCCAGCAGTCCTGACACGGGGTACTATGGCTACACCTTC	CASSPDTGYYGYTF
.	TRBV27	TRBJ2-7	.	TGTGCCAGCAGCCCCCGTCCTTCCCACGAGCAGTACTTC	CASSPRPSHEQYF
.	TRBV10-2	TRBJ1-5	.	TGCGCCAGCAGTGCCACCGGGATCCAGCATTTT	CASSATGIQHF
.	TRBV28	TRBJ2-2	once	TGTGCCAGCAGTACCCAGGGGATTCGCACCGGGGAGCTGTTTTTT	CASSTQGIRTGELFF
TRBD1	TRBV10-3	TRBJ2-5	.	TGTGCCACCAACCGGGACAGGCAAGAGACCCAGTACTTC	CATNRDRQETQYF
TRBD1	TRBV7-2	TRBJ1-6	.	TGTGCCAGCAGCTTAGGTGTCCAGGGGGGAAATTCACCCCTCCACTTT	CASSLGVQGGNSPLHF
.	TRBV5-4	TRBJ2-3	.	TGTGCCAGCAGCTTGGCCGGGTTCACAGATACGCAGTATTTT	CASSLAGFTDTQYF
TRBD1	TRBV7-6	TRBJ1-2	.	TGTGCCAGCAGCTCGGGGACAGGGGGGCTTGGCTACACCTTC	CASSSGTGGLGYTF
.	TRBV2	TRBJ2-7	.	TGTGCCAGCAGTGAGTTGTTACTAGGATCCTACGAGCAGTACTTC	CASSELLLGSYEQYF
TRBD1	TRBV7-9	TRBJ1-4	.	TGTGCCAGCGGGGACAGGGGGTTGGCTACTAATGAAAAACTGTTTTTT	CASGDRGLATNEKLFF
TRBD1	TRBV7-2	TRBJ2-7	.	TGTGCCAGCAGCTTAGTCGCCCAGGGGGCTTACGAGCAGTACTTC	CASSLVAQGAYEQYF
.	TRBV9	TRBJ2-1	.	TGTGCCAGCAGCGGAGGACAGTTTGAGCAGTTCTTC	CASSGGQFEQFF
TRBD1	TRBV19	TRBJ1-3	.	TGTGCCAGTACTTTGACAGGGGCAGGAAACACCATATATTTT	CASTLTGAGNTIYF
.	TRBV7-9	TRBJ1-1	few	TGTGCCAGCAGGGGAGGGAACACTGAAGCTTTCTTT	CASRGGNTEAFF
.	TRBV18	TRBJ2-5	.	TGTGCCAGCTCACCGCGGCCCGCACAAGAGACCCAGTACTTC	CASSPRPAQETQYF
TRBD1	TRBV4-3	TRBJ2-5	few	TGCGCCAGCAGCCAAGTTCCGGGACAGGGTTTTGAGACCCAGTACTTC	CASSQVPGQGFETQYF
TRBD2	TRBV10-1	TRBJ2-2	.	TGCGCCAGCAGTGGGGGTCGACTAGCCAACGCCGGGGAGCTGTTTTTT	CASSGGRLANAGELFF
.	TRBV2	TRBJ1-1	.	TGTGCCAGCAGGCTCAAAGACAGATACACTGAAGCTTTCTTT	CASRLKDRYTEAFF
TRBD1	TRBV27	TRBJ1-4	.	TGTGCCAGTCGGACAGGGGGCTTGATCGGAACTAATGAAAAACTGTTTTTT	CASRTGGLIGTNEKLFF
.	TRBV7-9	TRBJ2-7	.	TGTGCCAGCAGTTCACCGGGAAGGGCCTCCTACGAGCAGTACTTC	CASSSPGRASYEQYF
.	TRBV30	TRBJ1-2	.	TGTGCCTGGAGTGACTTCTATGGCTACACCTTC	CAWSDFYGYTF
TRBD2	TRBV10-1	TRBJ2-2	.	TGCGCCAGCAGCGTGGGAGGACTAGCCGCGAACACCGGGGAGCTGTTTTTT	CASSVGGLAANTGELFF
TRBD1	TRBV6-6	TRBJ2-7	.	TGTGCCAGCAGTTCGGGACAGGGGAGGTACGAGCAGTACTTC	CASSSGQGRYEQYF
.	TRBV13	TRBJ1-1	.	TGTGCCAGCAGCTTAGGTGGCCGGGAAGGGCTTTCAACTGAAGCTTTCTTT	CASSLGGREGLSTEAFF